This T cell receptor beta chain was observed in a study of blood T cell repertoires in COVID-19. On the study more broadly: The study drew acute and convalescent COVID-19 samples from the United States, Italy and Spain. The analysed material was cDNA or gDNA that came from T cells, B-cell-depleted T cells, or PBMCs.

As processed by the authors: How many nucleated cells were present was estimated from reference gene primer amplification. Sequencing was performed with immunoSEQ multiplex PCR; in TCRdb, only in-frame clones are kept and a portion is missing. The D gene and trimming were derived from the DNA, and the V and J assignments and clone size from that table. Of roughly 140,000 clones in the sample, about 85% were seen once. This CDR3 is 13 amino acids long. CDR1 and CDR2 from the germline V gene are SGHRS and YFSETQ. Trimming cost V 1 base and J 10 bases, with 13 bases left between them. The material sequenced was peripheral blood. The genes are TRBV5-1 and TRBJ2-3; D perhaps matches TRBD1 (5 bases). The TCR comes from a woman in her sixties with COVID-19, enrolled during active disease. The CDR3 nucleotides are TGCGCCAGCAGCTTGACCGGGCAGGGTTCGCAGTATTTT. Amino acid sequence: CASSLTGQGSQYF.